This T cell receptor (beta chain) was observed in a study of technical replicates of blood from a handful of donors. The J segment lost 0 bases and the V segment lost 3 bases, leaving 7 bases of the junction unmatched. The CDR3 is made up of 17 amino acids. Germline-derived CDR1 and CDR2 are KGHSH and LQKENI. Sequencing used immunoSEQ multiplex PCR; TCRdb keeps in-frame clones, though not all of them. The sample has approximately 69,000 clones; approximately 88% are singletons. This sequence originates from a human donor in good health. Some clones in this sample may be carry-over from other donors' samples. Sequencing input: PBMCs. This chain connects TRBV18 to TRBJ1-4; the match to TRBD1 covers 7 bases. The CDR3 DNA follows: TGTGCCAGCTCACCCCCCGGACAGGCCGCAACTAATGAAAAACTGTTTTTT. Amino acids: CASSPPGQAATNEKLFF.